The 27 T cell receptor beta chains below were found in one sample sequenced in a study of blood T cell repertoires in COVID-19. Generated by immunoSEQ multiplex PCR, the TCRdb table keeps only in-frame clones and is missing some. The sample lists some 25,000 clones; just over 90% were seen once. Sequenced input: peripheral blood. Receptors were obtained from a man in his 70s with active COVID-19.

The rearrangement joins TRBV5-1 to TRBJ1-1; TRBD1 matches 7 bases. The CDR3 is 16 residues long. Germline V gene sequence: CDR1 SGHRS, CDR2 YFSETQ. V was pared by 3 bases and J by 1 base, with 9 bases of the junction left unmatched. For the CDR3, the DNA is TGCGCCAGCAGCTCCGGGACAGCCCTCGGGAACACTGAAGCTTTCTTT. Its translation: CASSSGTALGNTEAFF. Complete variable domain (other parts from reference TRBV5-1 and TRBJ1-1): KAGVTQTPRYLIKTRGQQVTLSCSPISGHRSVSWYQQTPGQGLQFLFEYFSETQRNKGNFPGRFSGRQFSNSRSEMNVSTLELGDSALYLCASSSGTALGNTEAFFGQGTRLTVV.

The chain is built from TRBV5-6 and TRBJ2-7, with D perhaps matching TRBD2 (7 bases). Trimming took off 5 bases at V and 5 bases at J, with 14 bases between the two ends. Germline CDR1 reads SGHDT; CDR2 reads YYEEEE. CDR3 length equals 13 residues. The DNA for the CDR3 is TGTGCCAGCAGGTCGTGGGGGGGCCACGAGCAGTACTTC. This gives the protein CASRSWGGHEQYF.

This clone has a handful of counts. The rearrangement links TRBV27 to TRBJ2-7; no firm D call. The CDR3 is 14 amino acids. The ends were cut back, 3 bases at V and 5 bases at J, with 14 bases in the middle. From germline, CDR1 is MNHEY and CDR2 SMNVEV (reference sequence). The CDR3: CASSFGQTRDEQYF. The CDR3 region has the DNA TGTGCCAGCAGTTTCGGCCAGACCCGGGACGAGCAGTACTTC.

This sequence joins TRBV5-1 and TRBJ2-7, with 7 bases lining up with TRBD2. The CDR3 contains 14 residues. Per germline, CDR1 SGHRS and CDR2 YFSETQ. Losses at the gene ends were 2 bases for V and 6 bases for J; bases not matched to a gene: 8. This chain's CDR3 is CASSLGAGVPEQYF. CDR3 nucleotides: TGCGCCAGCAGCTTAGGGGCGGGGGTTCCCGAGCAGTACTTC.

The rearrangement joins TRBV6-5 to TRBJ2-2; 8 bases fit TRBD2. The CDR3 length is 15 residues. J lost 7 bases, V lost 6 bases, and 10 bases had no gene match. Per the germline V gene, CDR1 is MNHEY and CDR2 is SVGAGI. CDR3 protein: CASRPPGLEGGELFF. DNA for the CDR3: TGTGCCAGCAGGCCTCCGGGACTAGAGGGCGGGGAGCTGTTTTTT.

With respect to this clone: The sample has other DNA sequences that encode this CDR3 too. The chain is built from TRBV7-2 and TRBJ2-7; tentatively, D is TRBD2 (5 bases). CDR1 is SGHTA and CDR2 is FQGNSA in the germline V gene. The V gene lost 3 bases and the J gene lost 3 bases, with 6 bases spanning the gap. The CDR3 has 12 amino acids. CDR3 protein: CASSLRDYEQYF. CDR3 coding DNA: TGTGCCAGCAGCTTGAGGGACTACGAGCAGTACTTC.

This chain connects TRBV7-2 to TRBJ2-3, with TRBD1 identical over 7 bases. Germline CDR1 and CDR2: SGHTA and FQGNSA. The CDR3 is made up of 13 amino acids. V gave up 1 base and J gave up 9 bases; unmatched junction bases: 4. The chain's CDR3 is CASSLGRQGTQYF. DNA for the CDR3: TGTGCCAGCAGCTTAGGGCGACAGGGCACGCAGTATTTT.

The chain links TRBV6-5 to TRBJ1-2; 7 nucleotides align to TRBD1. The V and J ends lost 6 bases and 4 bases, in that order; junction bases with no gene match: 5. The CDR3 extends over 13 amino acids. Germline V gives CDR1 MNHEY, CDR2 SVGAGI. The DNA for the CDR3 is TGTGCCAGCAGCCGGGACAGCCTCTATGGCTACACCTTC. Encoded protein: CASSRDSLYGYTF.

This rearrangement joins TRBV20-1 to TRBJ1-1; D remains unclear. Germline assignment: CDR1 DFQATT and CDR2 SNEGSKA (reference sequence). The V end was cut by 5 bases, the J end by 3 bases, with 7 bases between. The length of the CDR3 is 11 residues. CDR3 loop: CSAFIHTEAFF. For the CDR3, the DNA is TGCAGTGCTTTTATCCACACTGAAGCTTTCTTT.

The chain uses TRBV28 and TRBJ2-7; weak D call: TRBD2 (7 bases). V lost 6 bases, J lost 7 bases, and 22 bases lay in between. Germline V gene sequence: CDR1 MDHEN, CDR2 SYDVKM. This CDR3 is 15 amino acids long. This CDR3 reads CASSPGGHTEGEQYF. The CDR3 bases are TGTGCCAGCAGCCCGGGGGGACACACCGAGGGAGAGCAGTACTTC.

The DNA for the CDR3 is TGTGCCAGCAGTTTATGGAGCGGGGGGGACAATGAGCAGTTCTTC. This encodes CASSLWSGGDNEQFF. This chain connects TRBV28 to TRBJ2-1; 10 bases are shared with TRBD2. V lost 0 bases and J lost 5; bases outside the gene matches: 1. The CDR3 spans 15 residues. The germline V gene has CDR1 MDHEN and CDR2 SYDVKM. The full variable domain, in which reference TRBV28 and TRBJ2-1 provide the parts outside the CDR3, is DVKVTQSSRYLVKRTGEKVFLECVQDMDHENMFWYRQDPGLGLRLIYFSYDVKMKEKGDIPEGYSVSREKKERFSLILESASTNQTSMYLCASSLWSGGDNEQFFGPGTRLTVL.

The rearrangement uses TRBV7-3 and TRBJ2-6; TRBD1 aligns across 10 bases. This CDR3 spans 17 amino acids. Losses at the gene ends were 4 bases for V and 4 bases for J; bases not matched to a gene: 7. Germline CDR1 is SGHTA and CDR2 is FQGTGA. The CDR3 sequence: CASSSYGTGVGANVLTF. In DNA, the CDR3 is TGTGCCAGCAGCTCGTACGGGACAGGGGTCGGGGCCAACGTCCTGACTTTC.

This clone was recorded once. CDR3 bases: TGTGCCAGCAGCATACCCCCGGGACAGGGGGCGGGGGAGCAGTACTTC. Its protein is CASSIPPGQGAGEQYF. This chain connects TRBV3-1 (or the pseudogene TRBV3-2) to TRBJ2-7; 12 nucleotides align to TRBD1. Trimming at V came to 5 bases and at J to 7 bases, leaving 12 bases not matched to a gene. From germline, CDR1 is LGHDT and CDR2 YNNKEL (reference sequence). This CDR3 is 16 amino acids long.

Remarks on this clone: An end of the junction does not agree with germline; a read error may underlie this. V gene TRBV7-2 combines with J gene TRBJ2-5; D is ambiguous. This CDR3 region has 14 residues. Germline V gives CDR1 SGHTA, CDR2 FQGNSA. The CDR3 nucleotides are TGTGCCAGCAGGTTAGAGCCCCACTCAGAGACCCAGTACTTC. Residues: CASRLEPHSETQYF.

V usage is TRBV6-6 and J usage is TRBJ1-2; D is possibly TRBD1 (6 bases). The V end lost 9 bases, the J end lost 4 bases, and 15 bases lay between the germline ends. CDR1 is MNHNY, CDR2 SVGAGI, per germline (reference sequence). The CDR3 runs 13 residues. The CDR3 region has the DNA TGTGCCAGTTCACAGGGATTTAGCTATGGCTACACCTTC. This sequence encodes CASSQGFSYGYTF.

This clone occurred a few times. This sequence joins TRBV5-1 and TRBJ2-3; TRBD2 matches 7 bases. V lost 3 bases to trimming and J lost 3 bases; unmatched junction nucleotides: 4. Germline assignment: CDR1 SGHRS and CDR2 YFSETQ. This CDR3 is built from 14 residues. The CDR3 is CASSSLAVTDTQYF. DNA for the CDR3: TGCGCCAGCAGCTCTCTAGCGGTGACAGATACGCAGTATTTT.

The chain is built from TRBV18 and TRBJ2-3; 14 nucleotides agree with TRBD2. The V segment lost 3 bases and the J segment 4 bases; nucleotides outside the gene matches: 3. CDR3 length equals 16 residues. Germline CDR1 and CDR2: KGHSH and LQKENI. The CDR3 coding sequence is TGTGCCAGCTCACCGGGACTAGCGGGAGTTGCAGATACGCAGTATTTT. Protein: CASSPGLAGVADTQYF.

This clone was detected only once. The chain links TRBV7-2 to TRBJ2-7; 10 positions match TRBD2. There are 16 residues in the CDR3. V trimming: 4 bases; J trimming: 3 bases; junction bases outside the gene matches: 9. Germline CDR1 is SGHTA and CDR2 is FQGNSA. The CDR3 nucleotides read TGTGCCAGCAGCTACCAAGCGGGAGGGGGCGGCTACGAGCAGTACTTC. Translating it yields CASSYQAGGGGYEQYF.

A note on this clone: The identical CDR3 is also encoded by other nucleotide sequences in the sample. This rearrangement joins TRBV18 to TRBJ2-1; TRBD1 agrees at 8 bases. The ends lost 5 bases at V and 4 bases at J; junction bases unmatched: 4. CDR3 size: 14 residues. Germline V lookup: CDR1 KGHSH, CDR2 LQKENI. The CDR3 sequence is CASSWDRKYNEQFF. CDR3 coding DNA: TGTGCCAGCTCATGGGACAGGAAGTACAATGAGCAGTTCTTC.

V is TRBV15 and J is TRBJ2-3, with 8 bases that match TRBD1. This CDR3 has 15 amino acids. Trimming at V came to 5 bases and at J to 4 bases, leaving 8 bases not matched to a gene. Germline V gives CDR1 LNHNV, CDR2 YYDKDF (reference sequence). DNA for the CDR3: TGTGCCACCAGCGAGGGGACAGGAGGGCCAGATACGCAGTATTTT. This sequence encodes CATSEGTGGPDTQYF.

This chain joins TRBV28 and TRBJ1-5; no definite D call. The CDR3 runs 15 residues. V was cut by 4 bases and J by 3 bases, with 13 bases left in between. Germline V CDR1 and CDR2: MDHEN, SYDVKM. DNA of the CDR3: TGTGCCAGCAGTTCACCGGGCGGGAACAATCAGCCCCAGCATTTT. Translation: CASSSPGGNNQPQHF.

This chain links TRBV3-1 (or the pseudogene TRBV3-2) with TRBJ2-2; D is unresolved. V lost 0 bases to trimming and J lost 1 base, with 9 bases between them. This CDR3 region has 16 residues. Germline lookup yields CDR1 LGHDT and CDR2 YNNKEL (reference sequence). The chain's CDR3 is CASSQELVRNTGELFF. CDR3 nucleotides: TGTGCCAGCAGCCAAGAATTGGTCAGGAACACCGGGGAGCTGTTTTTT.

This chain uses TRBV19 with TRBJ1-4; 7 nucleotides match TRBD1. Trimming at V came to 4 bases and at J to 7 bases, leaving 3 bases not matched to a gene. This CDR3 is 13 amino acids long. The germline V gene has CDR1 LNHDA and CDR2 SQIVND (reference sequence). CDR3 nucleotides: TGTGCCAGTAGTACTCGGACAGGTGAAAAACTGTTTTTT. Translated: CASSTRTGEKLFF.

The V and J genes are TRBV11-2 and TRBJ2-6, with 7 bases fitting TRBD1. Germline CDR1 is SGHAT and CDR2 is FQNNGV. The V segment lost 4 bases and the J segment 0 bases; nucleotides outside the gene matches: 9. This CDR3 is 18 amino acids long. CDR3 protein: CASSSGQVWSSGANVLTF. CDR3 DNA: TGTGCCAGCAGCTCCGGACAGGTTTGGAGCTCTGGGGCCAACGTCCTGACTTTC.

The chain combines TRBV18 with TRBJ2-7; 11 positions match TRBD1. J lost 3 bases, V lost 3 bases, and 10 bases had no gene match. The germline CDR1 and CDR2 sequences are KGHSH and LQKENI. This CDR3 comprises 17 residues. The CDR3 DNA is TGTGCCAGCTCACCTCTAATTATCGGGACAGGGGGCTACGAGCAGTACTTC. Residues: CASSPLIIGTGGYEQYF.

The gene calls are TRBV2 and TRBJ2-1; perhaps TRBD1 as D (7 bases). Trimming shortened V by 8 bases and J by 3 bases, and 17 bases separated the two germline ends. There are 15 residues in the CDR3. CDR1 SNHLY and CDR2 FYNNEI come from the germline V gene. The CDR3 reads CASEQGTSLYNEQFF. The CDR3 DNA reads TGTGCCAGCGAACAGGGGACTTCTCTCTACAATGAGCAGTTCTTC.

The CDR3 bases are TGCAGTGCTAGTAGAGACAGACCCGCTAATTCACCCCTCCACTTT. Amino acids: CSASRDRPANSPLHF. The chain combines TRBV20-1 with TRBJ1-6, with TRBD1 as a possible D gene (5 bases). The germline gives CDR1 DFQATT, CDR2 SNEGSKA (reference sequence). The V gene lost 3 bases and the J gene lost 6 bases, with 15 bases spanning the gap. The CDR3 sequence is 15 residues long.